The rows below give T cell receptor beta chains drawn from one sample of a study of beta chain features in type 1 diabetes. Using immunoSEQ multiplex PCR, the repertoire was profiled, and TCRdb retains in-frame clones only, with some absent. The profile shows about 130,000 clones, nearly 9.5% of them singletons. The specimen sequenced was central memory CD4+ T cells from blood. Source of these receptors: a man aged 18 to 35 in good health. The CDR3 runs from the conserved cysteine through the conserved F or W. The D gene is left open where the match is weak. Size tells how often a clone was seen (once, few, many) or the class of an expanded clone, and some rows leave it out.

v_gene,j_gene,d_gene,abundance,len,CDR3nt,CDR3aa
TRBV7-6,TRBJ2-3,TRBD2,.,16,TGTGCCAGCAGCTTAGCAGCGGGGGGCCCCGGGGATACGCAGTATTTT,CASSLAAGGPGDTQYF
TRBV7-8,TRBJ1-5,.,few,14,TGTGCCAGCAGCTTAGCCGGGGCGGGGCAGCCCCAGCATTTT,CASSLAGAGQPQHF
TRBV11-2,TRBJ2-7,TRBD2,.,15,TGTGCCAGCCTCAAAGAGTGGGGGGGAAGGGCCGAACAGTACTTC,CASLKEWGGRAEQYF
TRBV5-1,TRBJ2-2,.,few,14,TGCGCCAGCAGCTTGGGGGTAGGAGCCGGGGAGCTGTTTTTT,CASSLGVGAGELFF
TRBV2,TRBJ1-5,.,few,14,TGTGCCAGCAGTGACATCTATAGCAATCAGCCCCAGCATTTT,CASSDIYSNQPQHF
TRBV7-3,TRBJ1-2,TRBD1,few,14,TGTGCCAGCAGCTTAACCAGGGGGGACTATGGCTACACCTTC,CASSLTRGDYGYTF
TRBV4-2,TRBJ2-5,.,.,16,TGTGCCAGCAGCCAAGATCGGTACGGGGGCCAAGAGACCCAGTACTTC,CASSQDRYGGQETQYF
TRBV5-4,TRBJ2-3,.,few,15,TGTGCCAGCAGTCGCACCCTACAGGGCACAGATACGCAGTATTTT,CASSRTLQGTDTQYF
TRBV7-9,TRBJ2-7,TRBD1,many,14,TGTGCCAGCAGCCCCGGGACAGACAACTACGAGCAGTACTTC,CASSPGTDNYEQYF
TRBV29-1,TRBJ2-3,TRBD1,few,14,TGCAGCGTGGACAGGGTGAGAAGGGCAGATACGCAGTATTTT,CSVDRVRRADTQYF
TRBV30,TRBJ2-1,TRBD2,few,17,TGTGCCTGGAGTGTTACGAGGACTAGCGGGGGTCTACGGGAGCAGTTCTTC,CAWSVTRTSGGLREQFF
TRBV9,TRBJ1-6,TRBD1,.,14,TGTGCCAGCAGCGTACAGGGGGGTAATTCACCCCTCCACTTT,CASSVQGGNSPLHF
TRBV6-6,TRBJ1-2,.,.,14,TGTGCCAGCAGTTTGGGGGGGGCCGGCTATGGCTACACCTTC,CASSLGGAGYGYTF
TRBV7-8,TRBJ2-5,TRBD1,.,14,TGTGCCAGCAGCCGCACAGGGGCACGAGAGACCCAGTACTTC,CASSRTGARETQYF
TRBV10-3,TRBJ2-3,TRBD2,.,15,TGTGCCATCAGTGAGATCGCCAGCGGGGGAGATACGCAGTATTTT,CAISEIASGGDTQYF
TRBV7-9,TRBJ2-5,TRBD2,few,17,TGTGCCAGCAGCTTAGCTTTGGCGGGGGGCGAAAAAGAGACCCAGTACTTC,CASSLALAGGEKETQYF
TRBV18,TRBJ2-7,TRBD2,.,16,TGTGCCAGCTCACCACCGGCTAGCGGGGTCAACTACGAGCAGTACTTC,CASSPPASGVNYEQYF
TRBV30,TRBJ1-2,TRBD1,.,15,TGTGCCTGGCAGGGGACAGGCCCAACTAACTATGGCTACACCTTC,CAWQGTGPTNYGYTF
TRBV7-4,TRBJ2-7,.,.,17,TGTGCCAGCAGTTCTCCTTATTCCGGGACACTCAACTACGAGCAGTACTTC,CASSSPYSGTLNYEQYF
TRBV25-1,TRBJ2-7,TRBD1,.,15,TGTGCCAGCAGTGAGCCCGGGACAGCCTACTACGAGCAGTACTTC,CASSEPGTAYYEQYF
TRBV5-4,TRBJ1-2,.,few,13,TGTGCCAGCAGCTTGGCGGGGAACTATGGCTACACCTTC,CASSLAGNYGYTF
TRBV27,TRBJ1-6,TRBD1,.,14,TGTGCCAGCCTACCACAGGGGATGGCTTCACCCCTCCACTTT,CASLPQGMASPLHF
TRBV2,TRBJ2-2,.,few,16,TGTGCCAGCAGTGAGTGGCAGCCGAGGTACACCGGGGAGCTGTTTTTT,CASSEWQPRYTGELFF
TRBV7-6,TRBJ2-3,.,.,13,TGTGCCAGCAGTTCTGGTACTCGAGATACGCAGTATTTT,CASSSGTRDTQYF
TRBV5-4,TRBJ1-2,.,few,12,TGTGCCAGCAGCTTGTCCCCGAGCGGCTACACCTTC,CASSLSPSGYTF
TRBV7-9,TRBJ1-2,.,.,12,TGTGCCAGCAGCTTAGAACAGGGTGGCTACACCTTC,CASSLEQGGYTF
TRBV5-1,TRBJ1-2,TRBD1,.,15,TGCGCCAGCAGTCGCGACAGGGGGAGTAACTATGGCTACACCTTC,CASSRDRGSNYGYTF
TRBV9,TRBJ1-4,TRBD1,.,15,TGTGCCAGCAGCGAGAGACAGGGAAACGACGAAAAACTGTTTTTT,CASSERQGNDEKLFF
TRBV7-2,TRBJ2-7,TRBD2,.,14,TGTGCCAGCAGCTCGGCTAGCGGGGGGGTCGAGCAGTACTTC,CASSSASGGVEQYF
TRBV30,TRBJ2-5,.,few,14,TGTGCCTGGAGTAGCGAGGCGTCTGGGGAGACCCAGTACTTC,CAWSSEASGETQYF
TRBV29-1,TRBJ1-3,TRBD1,few,13,TGCAGCGTTGCTCAGGGGGCTGGAAACACCATATATTTT,CSVAQGAGNTIYF
TRBV23-1,TRBJ1-1,TRBD1,.,18,TGCGCCAGCAGTCAATCCCCCGGGACAGGGGGGTTGAACACTGAAGCTTTCTTT,CASSQSPGTGGLNTEAFF
TRBV7-2,TRBJ2-3,TRBD2,.,14,TGTGCCAGCAGCGCGGGACTAGGGGCAGATACGCAGTATTTT,CASSAGLGADTQYF
TRBV25-1,TRBJ1-6,.,few,15,TGTGCCAGCAGCCCCCATAGCTCCTATAATTCACCCCTCCACTTT,CASSPHSSYNSPLHF